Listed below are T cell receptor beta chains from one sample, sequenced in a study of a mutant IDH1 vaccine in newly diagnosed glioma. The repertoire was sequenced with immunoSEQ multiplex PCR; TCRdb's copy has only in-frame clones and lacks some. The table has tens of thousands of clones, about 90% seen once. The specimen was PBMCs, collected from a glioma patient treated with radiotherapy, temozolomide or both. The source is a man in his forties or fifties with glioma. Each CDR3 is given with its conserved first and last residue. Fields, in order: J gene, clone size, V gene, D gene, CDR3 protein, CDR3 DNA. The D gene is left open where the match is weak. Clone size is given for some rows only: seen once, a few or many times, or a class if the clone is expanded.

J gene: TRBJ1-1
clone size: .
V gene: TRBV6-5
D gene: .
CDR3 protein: CASKRTGSNTEAFF
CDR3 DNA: TGTGCCAGCAAGAGAACAGGATCAAACACTGAAGCTTTCTTT

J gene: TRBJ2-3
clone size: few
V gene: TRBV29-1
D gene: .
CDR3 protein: CSVASGVDTQYF
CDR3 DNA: TGCAGCGTCGCGAGTGGGGTGGATACGCAGTATTTT

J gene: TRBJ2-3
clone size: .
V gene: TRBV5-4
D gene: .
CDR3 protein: CASSVGGGGTDTQYF
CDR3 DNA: TGTGCCAGCAGCGTAGGGGGAGGGGGCACAGATACGCAGTATTTT

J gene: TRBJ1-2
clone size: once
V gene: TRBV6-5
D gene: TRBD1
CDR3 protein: CASSRTGGSQYGYTF
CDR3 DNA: TGTGCCAGCAGCCGGACAGGGGGTTCCCAATATGGCTACACCTTC

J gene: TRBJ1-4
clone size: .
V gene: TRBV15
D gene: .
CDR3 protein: CATSRVRQPNEKLFF
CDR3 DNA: TGTGCCACCAGCAGAGTGAGACAGCCTAATGAAAAACTGTTTTTT

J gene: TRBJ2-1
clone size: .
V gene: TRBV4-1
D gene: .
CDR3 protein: CASRDRDFPRNEQFF
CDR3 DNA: TGCGCCAGCAGAGACCGGGACTTCCCGCGAAATGAGCAGTTCTTC

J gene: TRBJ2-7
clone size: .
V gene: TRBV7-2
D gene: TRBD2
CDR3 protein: CASSLSGGRTYEQYF
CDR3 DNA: TGTGCCAGCAGCTTGAGCGGGGGGCGAACCTACGAGCAGTACTTC

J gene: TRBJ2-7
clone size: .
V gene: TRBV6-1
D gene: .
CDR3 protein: CASWLGAGYEQYF
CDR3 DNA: TGTGCCAGCTGGCTGGGGGCCGGCTACGAGCAGTACTTC

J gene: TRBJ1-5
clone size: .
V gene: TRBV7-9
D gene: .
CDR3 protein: CASSPGSQPQHF
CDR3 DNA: TGTGCCAGCAGCCCCGGTAGCCAGCCCCAGCATTTT

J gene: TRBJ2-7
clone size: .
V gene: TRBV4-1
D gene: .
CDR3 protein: CASSSLARGSYEQYF
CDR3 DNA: TGCGCCAGCAGCTCCCTTGCCCGGGGGTCCTACGAGCAGTACTTC

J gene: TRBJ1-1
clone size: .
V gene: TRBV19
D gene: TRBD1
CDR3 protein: CASSIGTGNTEAFF
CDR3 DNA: TGTGCCAGTAGTATCGGGACAGGGAACACTGAAGCTTTCTTT

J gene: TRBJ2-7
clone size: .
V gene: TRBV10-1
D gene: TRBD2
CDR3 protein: CASSESGGTNEQYF
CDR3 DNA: TGCGCCAGCAGTGAGTCGGGGGGGACCAACGAGCAGTACTTC

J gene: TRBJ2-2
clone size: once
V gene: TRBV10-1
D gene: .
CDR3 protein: CASTSRPGRELFF
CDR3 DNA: TGCGCCAGCACGTCCCGGCCAGGCCGGGAGCTGTTTTTT

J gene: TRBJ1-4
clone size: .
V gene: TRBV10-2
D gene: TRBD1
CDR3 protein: CASSNGQGINEKLFF
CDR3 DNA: TGCGCCAGCAGCAATGGACAGGGGATTAATGAAAAACTGTTTTTT

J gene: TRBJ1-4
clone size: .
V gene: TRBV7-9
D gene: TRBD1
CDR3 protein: CASSLGTGYEKLFF
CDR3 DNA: TGTGCCAGCAGCTTAGGGACAGGGTATGAAAAACTGTTTTTT

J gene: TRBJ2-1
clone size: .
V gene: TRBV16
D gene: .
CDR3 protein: CASSQSEATGQFF
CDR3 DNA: TGTGCCAGCAGCCAATCTGAGGCCACGGGGCAGTTCTTC

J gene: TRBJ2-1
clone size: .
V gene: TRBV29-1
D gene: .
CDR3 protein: CSVKVLRGNEQFF
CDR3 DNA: TGCAGCGTTAAGGTTCTTCGAGGGAATGAGCAGTTCTTC

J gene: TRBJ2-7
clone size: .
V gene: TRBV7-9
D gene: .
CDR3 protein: CASSIRTFYEQYF
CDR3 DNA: TGTGCCAGCAGCATAAGGACATTTTACGAGCAGTACTTC

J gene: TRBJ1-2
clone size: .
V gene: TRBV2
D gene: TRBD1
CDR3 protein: CASSGTGGDGYTF
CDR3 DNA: TGTGCCAGCAGTGGGACAGGGGGTGATGGCTACACCTTC

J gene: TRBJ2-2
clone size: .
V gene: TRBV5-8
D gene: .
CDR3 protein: CASSSNRGLYTGELFF
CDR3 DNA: TGTGCCAGCAGCTCAAATCGCGGACTTTACACCGGGGAGCTGTTTTTT

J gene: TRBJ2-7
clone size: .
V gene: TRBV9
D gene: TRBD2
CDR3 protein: CASSVGGGPTYEQYF
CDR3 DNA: TGTGCCAGCAGCGTAGGGGGGGGACCCACCTACGAGCAGTACTTC

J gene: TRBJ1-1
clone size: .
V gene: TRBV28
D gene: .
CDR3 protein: CASSRVMNTEAFF
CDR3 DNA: TGTGCCAGCTCGAGAGTAATGAACACTGAAGCTTTCTTT

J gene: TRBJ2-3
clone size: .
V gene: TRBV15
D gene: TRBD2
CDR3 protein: CATSRDSWASGGVSTDTQYF
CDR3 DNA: TGTGCCACCAGCAGAGATTCTTGGGCTAGCGGGGGAGTTAGCACAGATACGCAGTATTTT

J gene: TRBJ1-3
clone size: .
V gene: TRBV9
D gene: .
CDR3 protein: CASSSRDISAIYF
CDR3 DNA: TGTGCCAGCAGCAGCCGGGACATCTCCGCCATATATTTT

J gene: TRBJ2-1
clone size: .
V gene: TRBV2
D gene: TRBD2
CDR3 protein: CASSETTTSGRNEQFF
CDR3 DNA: TGTGCCAGCAGTGAAACCACGACTAGCGGGCGTAATGAGCAGTTCTTC

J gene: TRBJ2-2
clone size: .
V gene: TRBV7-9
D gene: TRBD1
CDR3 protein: CASTFTQGQGGTGELFF
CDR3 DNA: TGTGCCAGCACCTTCACCCAGGGACAGGGCGGCACCGGGGAGCTGTTTTTT

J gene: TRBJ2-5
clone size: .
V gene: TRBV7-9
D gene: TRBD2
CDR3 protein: CASTAIKRIAGGNQETQYF
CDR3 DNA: TGTGCCAGCACCGCGATCAAACGAATAGCGGGGGGGAACCAAGAGACCCAGTACTTC

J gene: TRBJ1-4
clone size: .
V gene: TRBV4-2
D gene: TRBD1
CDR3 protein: CASSQGTGAVEKLFF
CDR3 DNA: TGTGCCAGCAGCCAAGGGACAGGGGCGGTCGAAAAACTGTTTTTT

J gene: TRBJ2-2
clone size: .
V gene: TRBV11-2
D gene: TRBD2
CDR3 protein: CASSHPGTGGTGELFF
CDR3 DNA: TGTGCCAGCAGCCACCCCGGTACGGGGGGCACCGGGGAGCTGTTTTTT

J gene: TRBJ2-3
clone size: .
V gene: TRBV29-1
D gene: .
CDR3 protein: CSVGDIGNTQYF
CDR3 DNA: TGCAGCGTCGGGGACATTGGGAATACGCAGTATTTT

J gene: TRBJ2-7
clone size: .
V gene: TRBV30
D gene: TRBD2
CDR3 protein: CAWGKRGPVTHEQYF
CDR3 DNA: TGTGCCTGGGGGAAGCGGGGCCCCGTAACGCACGAGCAGTACTTC

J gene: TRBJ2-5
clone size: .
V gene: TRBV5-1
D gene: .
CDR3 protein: CASSFVSGEETQYF
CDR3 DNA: TGCGCCAGCAGCTTCGTGTCAGGGGAAGAGACCCAGTACTTC

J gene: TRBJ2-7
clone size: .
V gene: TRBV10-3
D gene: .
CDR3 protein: CATTGSYEQYF
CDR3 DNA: TGTGCCACCACAGGGTCCTACGAGCAGTACTTC

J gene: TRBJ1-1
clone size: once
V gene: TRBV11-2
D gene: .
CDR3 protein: CASSLDETMAFF
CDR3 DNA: TGTGCCAGCAGCTTAGATGAGACAATGGCTTTCTTT

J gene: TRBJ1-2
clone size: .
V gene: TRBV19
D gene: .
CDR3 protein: CASSMAVYGYTF
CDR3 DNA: TGTGCCAGTAGTATGGCCGTCTATGGCTACACCTTC

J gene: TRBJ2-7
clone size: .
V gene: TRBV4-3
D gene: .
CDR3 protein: CASSQDFGPGEAYEQYF
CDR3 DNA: .

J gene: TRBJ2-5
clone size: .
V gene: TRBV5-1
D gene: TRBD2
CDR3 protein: CASSSGGAGETQYF
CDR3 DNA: TGCGCCAGCAGCTCCGGGGGGGCCGGAGAGACCCAGTACTTC

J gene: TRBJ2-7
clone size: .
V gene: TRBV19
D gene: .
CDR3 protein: CASSIRGGKRSYEQYF
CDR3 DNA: TGTGCCAGTAGTATAAGAGGTGGCAAACGCTCCTACGAGCAGTACTTC

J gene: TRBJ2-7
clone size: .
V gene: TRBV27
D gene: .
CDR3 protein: CASSRLNEQYF
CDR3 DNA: TGTGCCAGCAGTAGGTTAAACGAGCAGTACTTC

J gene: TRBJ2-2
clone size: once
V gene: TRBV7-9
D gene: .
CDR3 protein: CASSLGEGKNTGELFF
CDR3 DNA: TGTGCCAGCAGCTTAGGGGAAGGGAAGAACACCGGGGAGCTGTTTTTT

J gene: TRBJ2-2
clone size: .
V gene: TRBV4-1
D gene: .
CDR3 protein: CASSQDVQNPNTGELFF
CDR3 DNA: TGCGCCAGCAGCCAAGATGTACAGAACCCAAACACCGGGGAGCTGTTTTTT

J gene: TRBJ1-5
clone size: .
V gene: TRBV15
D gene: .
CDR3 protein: CATSRERTSNQPQHF
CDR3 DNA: TGTGCCACCAGCAGAGAGCGGACTAGCAATCAGCCCCAGCATTTT

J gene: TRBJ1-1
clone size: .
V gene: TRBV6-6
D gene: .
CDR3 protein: CASRRNTEAFF
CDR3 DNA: TGTGCCAGCAGACGGAACACTGAAGCTTTCTTT

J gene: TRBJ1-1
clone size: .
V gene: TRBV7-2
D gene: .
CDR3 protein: CASSLGAERNTEAFF
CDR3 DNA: TGTGCCAGCAGCTTAGGTGCAGAACGGAACACTGAAGCTTTCTTT

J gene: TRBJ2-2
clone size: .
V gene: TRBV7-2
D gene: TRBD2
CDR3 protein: CASSLSAGGSTGELFF
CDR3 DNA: TGTGCCAGCAGCCTCTCCGCGGGGGGGAGCACCGGGGAGCTGTTTTTT

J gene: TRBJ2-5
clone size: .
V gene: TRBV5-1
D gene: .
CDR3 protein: CASSAPRGLGETQYF
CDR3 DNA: TGCGCCAGCAGCGCCCCTCGGGGCCTCGGTGAGACCCAGTACTTC

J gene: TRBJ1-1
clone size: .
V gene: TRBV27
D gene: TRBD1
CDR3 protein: CASRPWTGSEAFF
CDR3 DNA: TGTGCCAGCAGACCTTGGACAGGCTCTGAAGCTTTCTTT

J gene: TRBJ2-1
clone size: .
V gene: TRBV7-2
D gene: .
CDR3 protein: CASSIGLANEQFF
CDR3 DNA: TGTGCCAGCAGCATCGGACTTGCTAATGAGCAGTTCTTC

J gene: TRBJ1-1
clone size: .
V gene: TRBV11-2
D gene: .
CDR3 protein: CASSLLTVSNTEAFF
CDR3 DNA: TGTGCCAGCAGCTTACTAACGGTGTCGAACACTGAAGCTTTCTTT

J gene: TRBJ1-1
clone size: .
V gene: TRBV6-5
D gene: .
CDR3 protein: CASTRRNQMNTEAFF
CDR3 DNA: TGTGCCAGCACTAGACGGAACCAAATGAACACTGAAGCTTTCTTT

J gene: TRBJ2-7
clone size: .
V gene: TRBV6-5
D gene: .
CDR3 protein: CASSYVAGQPLEQYF
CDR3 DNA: TGTGCCAGCAGTTACGTGGCGGGACAGCCTCTAGAGCAGTACTTC

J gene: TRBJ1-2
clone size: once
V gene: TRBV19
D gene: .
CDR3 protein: CASSPGVDGYTF
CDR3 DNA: TGTGCCAGTTCTCCGGGGGTTGATGGCTACACCTTC

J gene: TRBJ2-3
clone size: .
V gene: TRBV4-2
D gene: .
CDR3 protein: CASSPDADTQYF
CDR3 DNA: TGTGCCAGCAGCCCGGACGCTGATACGCAGTATTTT

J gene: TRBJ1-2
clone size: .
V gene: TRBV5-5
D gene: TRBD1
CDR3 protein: CASSPGDRYYGYTF
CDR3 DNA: TGTGCCAGCAGCCCTGGGGACAGGTACTATGGCTACACCTTC

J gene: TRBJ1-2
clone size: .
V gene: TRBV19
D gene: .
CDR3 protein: CASSRRRGNYGYTF
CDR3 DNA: TGTGCCAGTAGTAGACGAAGAGGGAATTATGGCTACACCTTC

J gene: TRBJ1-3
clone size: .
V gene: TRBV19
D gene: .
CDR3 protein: CASRSPISSGNTIYF
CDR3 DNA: TGTGCCAGTAGGAGCCCAATTAGTTCCGGAAACACCATATATTTT